A single sample is the source of the 20 T cell receptor beta chains below, sequenced in a study of T-cell memory formation after mild COVID-19. TCRdb independently ran MiXCR on the 5' RACE reads; one entry per CDR3 protein. The sample contains roughly 310,000 distinct CDR3 sequences, more than 15% of which appear only once. Input material: PBMCs or a T cell subset sorted from them (not recorded which). These receptors were obtained from a man aged 18 to 30 who had mild COVID-19 (a few samples of this study predate the infection). Cell type and time point are not known.

V usage is TRBV20-1 and J usage is TRBJ1-5, with 11 bases fitting TRBD1. The CDR3 contains 13 residues. V lost 3 bases and J lost 6; bases outside the gene matches: 1. CDR1 and CDR2 (germline): DFQATT, SNEGSKA (reference sequence). The CDR3 coding sequence is TGCAGTGCTAGCGGACAGGGGGCTCAGCCCCAGCATTTT. Translation gives CSASGQGAQPQHF.

This clonotype was seen a few times. The V gene is TRBV4-3, the J gene TRBJ1-6, with 9 positions matching TRBD1. This CDR3 spans 17 amino acids. The ends lost 4 bases at V and 7 bases at J; junction bases unmatched: 11. Germline-derived CDR1 and CDR2 are LGHNA and YSLEER. The CDR3 DNA reads TGCGCCAGCAGCCCTCACCCGGTCGGACAGGGGAATTCACCCCTCCACTTT. Residues: CASSPHPVGQGNSPLHF.

In its sample, this clonotype was seen a few times. The chain combines TRBV14 with TRBJ2-5; D gene ambiguous. V was cut by 6 bases and J by 0 bases, with 8 bases left in between. The CDR3 consists of 13 residues. Germline V gene data show CDR1 as SGHDN and CDR2 as FVKESK. CDR3 DNA sequence: TGTGCCAGCAGTAAACAGAACCAAGAGACCCAGTACTTC. Its translation is CASSKQNQETQYF.

This chain links TRBV18 with TRBJ1-5, with 7 bases fitting TRBD1. Trimming removed 3 bases from V and 3 bases from J; junction bases left unmatched: 5. This CDR3 spans 15 amino acids. Germline loops: CDR1 KGHSH, CDR2 LQKENI. Here the CDR3 reads CASSPSQGVNQPQHF. The CDR3 bases are TGTGCCAGCTCACCGTCGCAGGGGGTCAATCAGCCCCAGCATTTT.

This clonotype has a handful of counts. The rearrangement links TRBV4-1 to TRBJ2-2, with a tentative D call TRBD2 (5 bases). V was cut by 1 base and J by 4 bases, with 7 bases left in between. Germline CDR1 reads MGHRA; CDR2 reads YSYEKL. The CDR3 runs to 14 residues. In DNA, the CDR3 is TGCGCCAGCAGCCAAGTACGGGGCACCGGGGAGCTGTTTTTT. Translating it yields CASSQVRGTGELFF.

In this sample, this clonotype turned up a few times. The chain is built from TRBV5-5 and TRBJ2-1; TRBD2 is a possible D gene (7 bases). This CDR3 comprises 15 residues. V lost 4 bases and J 6 bases, leaving 17 bases between the germline ends. The germline CDR1 and CDR2 sequences are SGHKS and YYEKEE (reference sequence). The CDR3 DNA follows: TGTGCCAGCAGCCCCGTAGGGGGGGAACTCAATGAGCAGTTCTTC. Amino acids: CASSPVGGELNEQFF. Based on the CDR3 plus reference TRBV5-5 and TRBJ2-1, the full variable domain is DAGVTQSPTHLIKTRGQQVTLRCSPISGHKSVSWYQQVLGQGPQFIFQYYEKEERGRGNFPDRFSARQFPNYSSELNVNALLLGDSALYLCASSPVGGELNEQFFGPGTRLTVL.

This clonotype appeared a few times. The CDR3 region is CASSQESGSPYEQYF. The CDR3 DNA reads as TGCGCCAGCAGCCAAGAATCCGGCAGTCCCTACGAGCAGTACTTC. The rearrangement links TRBV4-3 to TRBJ2-7; D call uncertain. This CDR3 has 15 residues. Germline V gene sequence: CDR1 LGHNA, CDR2 YSLEER. Trimming cost V 0 bases and J 2 bases, with 11 bases left between them.

This clonotype was picked up many times. V gene TRBV20-1 combines with J gene TRBJ2-3; 7 bases are shared with TRBD2. CDR3 length: 14 residues. Trimming cost V 3 bases and J 3 bases; bases outside gene matches: 6. The germline CDR1 and CDR2 sequences are DFQATT and SNEGSKA (reference sequence). This CDR3 is CSASILALTDTQYF. CDR3 nucleotides: TGCAGTGCTAGTATACTAGCGTTGACAGATACGCAGTATTTT.

In its sample, this clonotype was seen a few times. The chain couples TRBV20-1 to TRBJ2-2; D unclear. This CDR3 has 13 residues. With 6 bases removed from V and 7 bases from J, the gap between germline ends came to 15 bases. In germline, CDR1 is DFQATT, CDR2 SNEGSKA (reference sequence). This CDR3 is CSAGRPTGGELFF. The CDR3 nucleotides are TGCAGTGCAGGACGCCCGACCGGCGGGGAGCTGTTTTTT.

This clonotype appeared a few times. The chain couples TRBV7-8 to TRBJ1-5; 7 bases line up with TRBD1. Germline V gives CDR1 SGHVS, CDR2 FQNEAQ. V trimming: 5 bases; J trimming: 2 bases; junction bases outside the gene matches: 9. This CDR3 is built from 16 residues. For the CDR3, the DNA is TGTGCCAGCAGCCCTAGACAGGGCCAACGCAATCAGCCCCAGCATTTT. Its translation: CASSPRQGQRNQPQHF.

This clonotype was counted a few times. This sequence joins TRBV9 and TRBJ2-7; TRBD1 matches 10 bases. This CDR3 has 14 amino acids. Germline CDR1 SGDLS, CDR2 YYNGEE. Trimming removed 5 bases from V and 5 bases from J; junction bases left unmatched: 7. CDR3 protein: CASSRRQGADEQYF. The CDR3 DNA reads as TGTGCCAGCAGTCGAAGACAGGGGGCCGACGAGCAGTACTTC.

This clonotype appeared a few times. This chain connects TRBV5-1 to TRBJ2-2; TRBD1 agrees at 9 bases. The trim removed 9 bases at V and 4 bases at J, leaving 4 bases unmatched. Germline-derived CDR1 and CDR2 are SGHRS and YFSETQ. The CDR3 runs 13 residues. The CDR3 nucleotides are TGCGCCACCGGACAGGGGAGCACCGGGGAGCTGTTTTTT. This codes for CATGQGSTGELFF.

This clonotype was observed once. At one end, the junction sequence differs from germline, possibly due to a read error. The chain joins TRBV6-5 to TRBJ1-1; no firm D call. The CDR3 contains 13 residues. Germline CDR1 is MNHEY and CDR2 is SVGAGI. The CDR3 loop is CASRTPVNAEAFF. The CDR3 coding sequence is TGTGCCAGCAGGACACCCGTGAACGCTGAAGCTTTCTTT.

This clonotype was counted a few times. The chain uses TRBV19 and TRBJ1-2, with no clear D. The V end was cut by 6 bases, the J end by 7 bases, with 12 bases between. Germline V gives CDR1 LNHDA, CDR2 SQIVND (reference sequence). The CDR3 is 12 residues long. CDR3 region: CASRQEAGGYTF. CDR3 DNA: TGTGCCAGTAGACAAGAGGCGGGTGGCTACACCTTC. Drawing the rest from reference TRBV19 and TRBJ1-2, the complete variable domain is DGGITQSPKYLFRKEGQNVTLSCEQNLNHDAMYWYRQDPGQGLRLIYYSQIVNDFQKGDIAEGYSVSREKKESFPLTVTSAQKNPTAFYLCASRQEAGGYTFGSGTRLTVV.

In its sample, this clonotype was seen a few times. The V gene is TRBV12-3 or TRBV12-4, the J gene TRBJ1-5; 8 bases agree with TRBD1. The CDR3 is 19 amino acids. The junction had 21 bases not matched to a gene; V was cut back by 9 bases and J by 2 bases. CDR3 coding DNA: TGTGCCAGTTCCTCGGGGGGCAGGGGGCTGGCCTATGGCAATCAGCCCCAGCATTTT. It yields the protein CASSSGGRGLAYGNQPQHF.

This clonotype was seen a few times. This sequence joins TRBV5-6 and TRBJ1-1, with a weak D call TRBD1 (5 bases). CDR1 is SGHDT and CDR2 is YYEEEE in the germline V gene. V was cut by 0 bases and J by 3 bases, with 21 bases left in between. The CDR3 is 18 residues long. CDR3: CASSLDLGRNLGDTEAFF. For the CDR3, the DNA is TGTGCCAGCAGCTTGGATCTGGGACGGAACTTGGGAGACACTGAAGCTTTCTTT.

This clonotype was counted only a few times. This chain connects TRBV12-3 or TRBV12-4 to TRBJ2-5, with D perhaps matching TRBD2 (5 bases). Trimming stripped 2 bases from V and 7 bases from J, with 11 bases between. CDR3 size: 13 residues. In nucleotides, the CDR3 is TGTGCCAGCAGTTTATTGAGGGAGATGACCCAGTACTTC. This codes for CASSLLREMTQYF.

The chain carries TRBV4-1 and TRBJ2-4, with TRBD2 as a possible D gene (6 bases). Germline lookup yields CDR1 MGHRA and CDR2 YSYEKL. The CDR3 consists of 16 residues. Trimming removed 1 base from V and 5 bases from J, with 15 bases in between. CDR3 sequence reads: CASSQGWRGVENIQYF. The CDR3 DNA reads TGCGCCAGCAGCCAAGGCTGGAGGGGTGTGGAAAACATTCAGTACTTC.

Comment on this clonotype: The junction departs from germline at one end; a sequencing error may be responsible. J is TRBJ1-2 and V is TRBV27, with 9 bases identical to TRBD1. CDR1 and CDR2 from the germline V gene are MNHEY and SMNVEV (reference sequence). This CDR3 has 14 amino acids. The CDR3 sequence: CASSLSGQGYGYTF. DNA of the CDR3: TGTGCCAGCAGCTTATCGGGACAGGGCTATGGCTACACCTTC.

In its sample, this clonotype was seen a few times. The genes are TRBV5-1 and TRBJ1-1; D gene uncertain. The CDR3 loop spans 14 amino acids. Germline assignment: CDR1 SGHRS and CDR2 YFSETQ. The V end lost 4 bases, the J end lost 1 base, and 11 bases lay between the germline ends. CDR3 region: CASSTARQNTEAFF. The CDR3 DNA follows: TGCGCCAGCAGCACGGCCAGACAGAACACTGAAGCTTTCTTT.